This TCR beta chain was sequenced in a study of T cell responses to AZD1222 COVID-19 vaccine. Study-level points and caveats: Recipients of two AZD1222 doses showed rising Spike-specific TCR breadth and depth. The sample set comprised mostly white British donors with more females, and clonal diversity was possibly underestimated.

As for this clone: Its antigen remains unknown.

Produced via immunoSEQ multiplex PCR; TCRdb's table is partial and in-frame only. The table lists 140,000 or so clones, over 85% of them singletons. Trimming shortened V by 3 bases and J by 8 bases, and 8 bases separated the two germline ends. The CDR3 contains 12 residues. The V gene's germline CDR1 is GTSNPN and CDR2 SVGIG (reference sequence). The gene calls are TRBV30 and TRBJ1-6; D is possibly TRBD1 (5 bases). The specimen was peripheral blood, collected 28 days after the second AZD1222 dose. This receptor was taken from an adult who received the AZD1222 COVID-19 vaccine. The CDR3 loop is CAWRGGDSPLHF. The CDR3 DNA is TGTGCCTGGAGGGGGGGAGATTCACCCCTCCACTTT.